A selection of T cell receptor beta chains follows, all from one sample in a study of T cell responses to AZD1222 COVID-19 vaccine. Generated by immunoSEQ multiplex PCR, the TCRdb table keeps only in-frame clones and is missing some. The sample has some 56,000 clones, 89% seen once. Sample: peripheral blood, taken 28 days after the second AZD1222 dose. Receptor source: an adult who received the AZD1222 COVID-19 vaccine. CDR3s include the opening cysteine and the closing phenylalanine or tryptophan. A D gene is named only where the DNA matches it firmly. Clone size appears in some rows only: once, few, many, or a class for an expanded clone.

NA | NA | TRBJ1-3 | TRBV28 | TGTGCCAGCAGTCCGACGGACACCGCCTCTGGAAACACCATATATTTT | CASSPTDTASGNTIYF
NA | NA | TRBJ1-1 | TRBV28 | TGTGCCAGCAGTTTAGCGGGGAACACTGAAGCTTTCTTT | CASSLAGNTEAFF
NA | NA | TRBJ1-3 | TRBV28 | TGTGCCAGCAGCAGGGACCCCTCTGGAAACACCATATATTTT | CASSRDPSGNTIYF
TRBD1 | NA | TRBJ1-5 | TRBV5-3 | TGTGCCAGAAGTTGGGACAGGAGCCATAGCAATCAGCCCCAGCATTTT | CARSWDRSHSNQPQHF
NA | NA | TRBJ1-6 | TRBV21-1 | TGTGCCAGCAGCAATGCAGGGGGCCCCTCCTATAATTCACCCCTCCACTTT | CASSNAGGPSYNSPLHF
TRBD1 | NA | TRBJ1-1 | TRBV19 | TGTGCCAGTAGTATAGTTGGGACAGGGGTCACTGAAGCTTTCTTT | CASSIVGTGVTEAFF
NA | NA | TRBJ2-5 | TRBV9 | TGTGCCAGCAGCCCAGGGGACGATCAAGAGACCCAGTACTTC | CASSPGDDQETQYF
NA | NA | TRBJ1-2 | TRBV5-6 | TGTGCCAGCAGCTTTCGGGCATGGGATGGCTACACCTTC | CASSFRAWDGYTF
NA | NA | TRBJ2-1 | TRBV5-6 | TGTGCCAGCTCGCCGGGCTCCTACAATGAGCAGTTCTTC | CASSPGSYNEQFF
NA | NA | TRBJ2-2 | TRBV5-1 | TGCGCCAGCAGCACTATCGGAGGCACCGGGGAGCTGTTTTTT | CASSTIGGTGELFF
NA | NA | TRBJ1-4 | TRBV28 | TGTGCCAGCAGACCAGGGGACGCAACTAATGAAAAACTGTTTTTT | CASRPGDATNEKLFF
NA | NA | TRBJ2-7 | TRBV5-1 | TGCGCCAGCAGCTTGGCCCCAGGGGCCTCCTACGAGCAGTACTTC | CASSLAPGASYEQYF
TRBD2 | NA | TRBJ2-1 | TRBV18 | TGTGCCAGCTCACCACCGGGACTAGCATCCCACAATGAGCAGTTCTTC | CASSPPGLASHNEQFF
TRBD1 | NA | TRBJ2-3 | TRBV6-5 | TGTGCCAGCAGCAGGGGGATCGCAGATACGCAGTATTTT | CASSRGIADTQYF
TRBD2 | NA | TRBJ2-1 | TRBV10-1 | TGCGCCAGCAGCCAAAGAACTAGCGGGGCTAATGAGCAGTTCTTC | CASSQRTSGANEQFF
TRBD1 | NA | TRBJ1-4 | TRBV7-2 | TGTGCCAGCAGCTTAGCCGGACAGGGGGAAAAACTGTTTTTT | CASSLAGQGEKLFF
NA | NA | TRBJ2-7 | TRBV6-5 | TGTGCCAGCAGTTACCCACAGACGGGGGAGCAGTACTTC | CASSYPQTGEQYF
NA | NA | TRBJ2-5 | TRBV9 | TGTGCCAGCAGCGCCGACAGGGAGACCCAGTACTTC | CASSADRETQYF
NA | few | TRBJ2-7 | TRBV25-1 | TGTGCCAGCAGTGAATCTCGGATAGCCTCCTACGAGCAGTACTTC | CASSESRIASYEQYF
NA | NA | TRBJ1-4 | TRBV9 | TGTGCCAGCAGCGTAGCGTGGGGGAGGGGTGAAAAACTGTTTTTT | CASSVAWGRGEKLFF
TRBD1 | NA | TRBJ2-7 | TRBV2 | TGTGCCAGCAGTGAACTCTGGACAGGGTTCTACGAGCAGTACTTC | CASSELWTGFYEQYF
NA | NA | TRBJ1-2 | TRBV28 | TGTGCCAGCAGCATCAACTATGGCTACACCTTC | CASSINYGYTF
TRBD1 | NA | TRBJ2-7 | TRBV30 | TGTGCCTGGAGTGTAGGTACAGGGGGGACTCGGGGCGAGCAGTACTTC | CAWSVGTGGTRGEQYF
TRBD1 | NA | TRBJ1-1 | TRBV6-6 | TGTGCCAGCAGGGGACAGAAGAACACTGAAGCTTTCTTT | CASRGQKNTEAFF
TRBD1 | NA | TRBJ1-2 | TRBV5-3 | TGTGCCAGAAGCATTCCGGGACAGTACCAAACTAACTATGGCTACACCTTC | CARSIPGQYQTNYGYTF
NA | NA | TRBJ2-1 | TRBV24-1 | TGTGCCACCAGTACATGGCAGACCGAGCAGTTCTTC | CATSTWQTEQFF
TRBD1 | NA | TRBJ2-1 | TRBV5-1 | TGCGCCAGCAGCCCAGGGGGCTCCTACAATGAGCAGTTCTTC | CASSPGGSYNEQFF
NA | NA | TRBJ2-2 | TRBV19 | TGTGCCAGTAGTATACCCAACACCGGGGAGCTGTTTTTT | CASSIPNTGELFF
NA | NA | TRBJ2-2 | TRBV29-1 | TGCAGCGTTGATTTGGGGTACACCGGGGAGCTGTTTTTT | CSVDLGYTGELFF
NA | NA | TRBJ1-5 | TRBV7-2 | TGTGCCAGCAGCTTCGGGGATAATCAGCCCCAGCATTTT | CASSFGDNQPQHF
TRBD1 | NA | TRBJ2-7 | TRBV6-4 | TGTGCCAGCAGCCAGACAGGGGAAGGGTTCTACGAGCAGTACTTC | CASSQTGEGFYEQYF
TRBD1 | once | TRBJ1-2 | TRBV5-4 | TGTGCCAGCAGCTCCAACAGGGGCGGTGGCTACACCTTC | CASSSNRGGGYTF
NA | NA | TRBJ1-6 | TRBV14 | TGTGCCAGCAGCCAGGCCGGTCCGAGCACACCCCTCCACTTT | CASSQAGPSTPLHF
NA | NA | TRBJ1-2 | TRBV5-1 | TGCGCCAGCAGCACGGGGTCGGATGGCTACACCTTC | CASSTGSDGYTF
TRBD1 | NA | TRBJ2-3 | TRBV28 | TGTGCCAGCAGTTTAGGGACAGGGGGCCCGTATTTT | CASSLGTGGPYF
NA | NA | TRBJ1-1 | TRBV5-6 | TGTGCCAGCAGCTCCGGGATCTTTTCAGTGAACACTGAAGCTTTCTTT | CASSSGIFSVNTEAFF
TRBD1 | NA | TRBJ1-1 | TRBV11-3 | TGTGCCAGCAGCCCGACAGGGACGTTGAACACTGAAGCTTTCTTT | CASSPTGTLNTEAFF
TRBD2 | once | TRBJ2-3 | TRBV29-1 | TGCAGCGTTGAAGGAGGAGGGAGGGCGGCAGATACGCAGTATTTT | CSVEGGGRAADTQYF
NA | few | TRBJ1-4 | TRBV6-5 | TGTGCCAGCAGTTACTCTAAAACAACTAATGAAAAACTGTTTTTT | CASSYSKTTNEKLFF
NA | NA | TRBJ1-2 | TRBV19 | TGTGCCAGTAGTATAGTAAGCTTGTCAGGGTCGGGCTACACCTTC | CASSIVSLSGSGYTF
NA | NA | TRBJ1-2 | TRBV19 | TGTGCCAGTAGTGGACTGGGCTACACCTTC | CASSGLGYTF
TRBD2 | NA | TRBJ2-7 | TRBV30 | TGTGCCTGGAGTAAACGAGCGGGGGCCTCCTACGAGCAGTACTTC | CAWSKRAGASYEQYF
NA | NA | TRBJ2-3 | TRBV7-7 | TGTGCCAGCAGCTCCTCCACCGAAGGATCCGATACGCAGTATTTT | CASSSSTEGSDTQYF
TRBD2 | NA | TRBJ2-5 | TRBV5-1 | TGCGCCAGCACAGGGCGCGCGGGGGGGCCGGGGGAGACCCAGTACTTC | CASTGRAGGPGETQYF
NA | few | TRBJ2-3 | TRBV19 | TGTGCCAGTAGTATATCCGCCCTAGTGGGCACAGATACGCAGTATTTT | CASSISALVGTDTQYF
NA | NA | TRBJ2-7 | TRBV7-9 | TGTGCCAGCACCGACCCCCAGTTAGGGCAGTACTTC | CASTDPQLGQYF
TRBD2 | NA | TRBJ2-3 | TRBV5-1 | TGCGCCAGCAGCTTGGGGGCTAGCGGGGGTCTCACAGATACGCAGTATTTT | CASSLGASGGLTDTQYF
NA | NA | TRBJ1-6 | TRBV2 | TGTGCCAGCAGTTGGACATGGGGAGAGTCACCCCTCCACTTT | CASSWTWGESPLHF
NA | once | TRBJ2-5 | TRBV9 | TGTGCCAGCAGCGTAGGATCGGGACTCCCCCAAGAGACCCAGTACTTC | CASSVGSGLPQETQYF
TRBD1 | NA | TRBJ1-5 | TRBV28 | TGTGCCAGCAGTTTAGACAGGGCAGCCAATCAGCCCCAGCATTTT | CASSLDRAANQPQHF
NA | NA | TRBJ2-7 | TRBV4-1 | TGCGCCAGCAGCCAAGTCGGCACAGGGCTGGCCTACGAGCAGTACTTC | CASSQVGTGLAYEQYF
TRBD1 | NA | TRBJ2-2 | TRBV27 | TGTGCCAGCAGTCTCCTGGGACAGGGGGCGGTCACCGGGGAGCTGTTTTTT | CASSLLGQGAVTGELFF
NA | NA | TRBJ2-3 | TRBV12-3/TRBV12-4 | TGTGCCAGCAGTTTAACGGAGGCAGATACGCAGTATTTT | CASSLTEADTQYF
NA | once | TRBJ1-1 | TRBV7-2 | TGTGCCAGCAGCTCCCCGGGTATAGGGAACACTGAAGCTTTCTTT | CASSSPGIGNTEAFF
NA | NA | TRBJ2-7 | TRBV15 | TGTGCCACCAGCAGAGCCCAGGCGCACTACGAGCAGTACTTC | CATSRAQAHYEQYF
TRBD2 | NA | TRBJ2-1 | TRBV28 | TGTGCCAGCCGTGGCGGGAGATCCTACAATGAGCAGTTCTTC | CASRGGRSYNEQFF
NA | NA | TRBJ2-1 | TRBV20-1 | TGCAGTGTGGAGGGGCGGAATGAGCAGTTCTTC | CSVEGRNEQFF